The 31 T cell receptor beta chains presented below share a single source sample, sequenced in a study of brain T cells in children with intractable seizures. Sequencing used immunoSEQ multiplex PCR; TCRdb keeps in-frame clones, though not all of them. The table shows 110,000 or so clones, with approximately 94% occurring only once. Sequencing was performed on peripheral blood, taken at surgery. The origin of the receptors is a boy in the first two years of life with hemimegalencephaly and intractable seizures.

V is TRBV7-9 and J is TRBJ2-7, with 9 bases matching TRBD1. Trimming at V came to 3 bases and at J to 3 bases, leaving 0 bases not matched to a gene. The CDR3 spans 13 residues. The germline CDR1 and CDR2 sequences are SEHNR and FQNEAQ (reference sequence). The CDR3 region has the DNA TGTGCCAGCAGCTTGACAGGGGGCTACGAGCAGTACTTC. It encodes CASSLTGGYEQYF. The full variable domain, in which reference TRBV7-9 and TRBJ2-7 provide the parts outside the CDR3, is DTGVSQNPRHKITKRGQNVTFRCDPISEHNRLYWYRQTLGQGPEFLTYFQNEAQLEKSRLLSDRFSAERPKGSFSTLEIQRTEQGDSAMYLCASSLTGGYEQYFGPGTRLTVT.

This chain links TRBV7-3 with TRBJ2-1; D might be TRBD2 (5 bases). The ends were cut back, 2 bases at V and 0 bases at J, with 23 bases in the middle. The germline gives CDR1 SGHTA, CDR2 FQGTGA. The CDR3 has 20 amino acids. The CDR3 DNA reads as TGTGCCAGCAGCTTATTACCCCAAGCGCCGGGGTTTAGCTCCTACAATGAGCAGTTCTTC. This translates into CASSLLPQAPGFSSYNEQFF.

Only a few counts were recorded for this clone. This chain connects TRBV19 to TRBJ1-6, with D possibly matching TRBD1 (6 bases). The V end lost 2 bases, the J end lost 8 bases, and 13 bases lay between the germline ends. CDR1 and CDR2 from the germline V gene are LNHDA and SQIVND (reference sequence). This CDR3 spans 15 amino acids. In nucleotides, the CDR3 is TGTGCCAGTAGTATAACAGGGAAGGGAGATTCACCCCTCCACTTT. Residues: CASSITGKGDSPLHF.

V and J are TRBV7-3 and TRBJ2-3; 8 bases agree with TRBD1. Trimming cost V 5 bases and J 5 bases; bases outside gene matches: 6. The CDR3 contains 14 residues. From germline, CDR1 is SGHTA and CDR2 FQGTGA. The CDR3 sequence: CASSMDRARDTQYF. Written as DNA, the CDR3 is TGTGCCAGCAGCATGGACAGGGCGAGAGATACGCAGTATTTT.

The rearrangement uses TRBV5-4 and TRBJ2-1, with a tentative D call TRBD2 (6 bases). Germline V gene data show CDR1 as SGHNT and CDR2 as YYREEE (reference sequence). The CDR3 spans 15 residues. Trimming stripped 0 bases from V and 10 bases from J, with 17 bases between. The CDR3 region is CASSLVAGRSGEQFF. CDR3 nucleotide sequence: TGTGCCAGCAGCTTGGTGGCCGGGAGATCGGGCGAGCAGTTCTTC.

This clone was seen only once. The chain recombines TRBV9 with TRBJ2-1; tentatively, D is TRBD2 (5 bases). The germline CDR1 and CDR2 sequences are SGDLS and YYNGEE. V lost 0 bases to trimming and J lost 4 bases, with 11 bases between them. This CDR3 is built from 15 residues. As DNA, the CDR3 is TGTGCCAGCAGCGTAGTGGGCACTAGTTACAATGAGCAGTTCTTC. Protein sequence: CASSVVGTSYNEQFF.

A few counts support this clone. V gene TRBV11-2 combines with J gene TRBJ1-2, with D unresolved. Looked up from germline, CDR1 is SGHAT and CDR2 is FQNNGV. With 6 bases removed from V and 3 bases from J, the gap between germline ends came to 14 bases. The length of the CDR3 is 14 residues. DNA for the CDR3: TGTGCCAGCAGTATGGGGTCCCCGGACTATGGCTACACCTTC. Protein product: CASSMGSPDYGYTF.

Points on this clone: The same CDR3 is also encoded by other DNA sequences in this sample. This chain uses TRBV7-3 with TRBJ1-1, with D possibly being TRBD1 (5 bases). Per the germline V gene, CDR1 is SGHTA and CDR2 is FQGTGA. This CDR3 is built from 13 residues. V was pared by 0 bases and J by 4 bases, with 6 bases between. The CDR3 nucleotides read TGTGCCAGCAGCTTAACGGGGGGCACTGAAGCTTTCTTT. This gives the protein CASSLTGGTEAFF.

The rearrangement joins TRBV2 to TRBJ1-1; the D gene is possibly TRBD1 (6 bases). Germline CDR1 is SNHLY and CDR2 is FYNNEI. The V gene lost 6 bases and the J gene lost 3 bases, with 14 bases spanning the gap. The length of the CDR3 is 14 residues. CDR3 in DNA: TGTGCCAGCAGGGCCGGGACACGGGACACTGAAGCTTTCTTT. Translation: CASRAGTRDTEAFF.

The V gene is TRBV5-1, the J gene TRBJ1-4, with D uncertain. CDR1 and CDR2 from the germline V gene are SGHRS and YFSETQ. The CDR3 runs to 14 residues. Trimming shortened V by 1 base and J by 7 bases, and 11 bases separated the two germline ends. DNA of the CDR3: TGCGCCAGCAGCTTGTTTCTTCGAGGTGAAAAACTGTTTTTT. It is translated as CASSLFLRGEKLFF.

In DNA, the CDR3 is TGTGCCAGCAGCCTTAGCGGGAGGAACAATGAGCAGTTCTTC. Protein product: CASSLSGRNNEQFF. The V call is TRBV7-6, the J call TRBJ2-1; 10 bases align to TRBD2. CDR3 length: 14 residues. J gave up 5 bases and V 5 bases, and 3 bases lay outside the gene matches. In germline, CDR1 is SGHVS, CDR2 FNYEAQ.

The genes are TRBV24-1 and TRBJ2-5; 10 bases are shared with TRBD2. The trim removed 4 bases at V and 0 bases at J, leaving 13 bases unmatched. CDR1 KGHDR and CDR2 SFDVKD come from the germline V gene. CDR3 length: 19 amino acids. The CDR3 DNA reads TGTGCCACCAGTGACCTGCATCGGACTAGCGGCAACTACCAAGAGACCCAGTACTTC. Protein product: CATSDLHRTSGNYQETQYF.

The chain employs TRBV29-1 and TRBJ1-2; TRBD1 might be the D (6 bases). The V and J ends lost 5 bases and 1 base respectively, with 11 bases between them. Germline CDR1 is SQVTM and CDR2 is ANQGSEA. This CDR3 has 13 residues. CDR3 residues: CSVWDKLNYGYTF. The CDR3 DNA is TGCAGCGTTTGGGACAAGCTTAACTATGGCTACACCTTC.

Points on this clone: A much more abundant neighbour one base away suggests this may be a read error. This sample includes further DNA sequences coding for the same CDR3. The genes are TRBV19 and TRBJ1-3; no definite D call. Germline lookup yields CDR1 LNHDA and CDR2 SQIVND (reference sequence). The CDR3 contains 13 residues. The CDR3 here is CASSIVAGNTIYF. The CDR3 nucleotides read TGTGCCAGTAGTATCGTCGCCGGAAACACTATATATTTT.

This clone was seen a single time. The chain has TRBV5-5 and TRBJ2-7; 11 positions agree with TRBD1. From germline, CDR1 is SGHKS and CDR2 YYEKEE (reference sequence). The CDR3 spans 15 residues. The ends lost 2 bases at V and 7 bases at J; junction bases unmatched: 8. For the CDR3, the DNA is TGTGCCAGCAGCTTCCTAGGACAGGGGGCTACGGAGCAGTACTTC. Amino acid sequence: CASSFLGQGATEQYF. The full variable domain, completed using reference TRBV5-5 and TRBJ2-7, is DAGVTQSPTHLIKTRGQQVTLRCSPISGHKSVSWYQQVLGQGPQFIFQYYEKEERGRGNFPDRFSARQFPNYSSELNVNALLLGDSALYLCASSFLGQGATEQYFGPGTRLTVT.

This clone has a single count. The rearrangement links TRBV28 to TRBJ2-1; maybe TRBD1 (5 bases). Per the germline V gene, CDR1 is MDHEN and CDR2 is SYDVKM. V dropped 2 bases and J dropped 4 bases, with 9 bases sitting between them. This CDR3 has 14 amino acids. This chain's CDR3 is CASSLPDTYNEQFF. The CDR3 bases are TGTGCCAGCAGTTTACCGGACACTTACAATGAGCAGTTCTTC.

This chain connects TRBV10-2 to TRBJ2-1, with no clear D. The CDR3 consists of 11 residues. The ends were cut back, 7 bases at V and 6 bases at J, with 7 bases in the middle. The germline CDR1 and CDR2 sequences are WSHSY and SAAADI. Here the CDR3 reads CASTLGNEQFF. CDR3 in DNA: TGCGCCAGCACCCTGGGCAATGAGCAGTTCTTC.

This chain links TRBV5-1 with TRBJ1-2, with D perhaps TRBD1 (6 bases). Deletions cut 0 bases from V and 1 base from J, with 10 bases between. Germline V gene sequence: CDR1 SGHRS, CDR2 YFSETQ. The CDR3 runs to 15 residues. CDR3 coding DNA: TGCGCCAGCAGCTTGGCAGGGGCCGATAACTATGGCTACACCTTC. Protein product: CASSLAGADNYGYTF.

This sequence joins TRBV6-2 or TRBV6-3 and TRBJ1-5; TRBD1 is a possible D gene (6 bases). The germline CDR1 and CDR2 sequences are MNHEY and SVGEGT. The V gene lost 5 bases and the J gene lost 2 bases, with 16 bases spanning the gap. The CDR3 runs to 16 residues. CDR3 coding DNA: TGTGCCAGCAGTCCCCTCACAGGGTCTGGCAATCAGCCCCAGCATTTT. Amino acids: CASSPLTGSGNQPQHF.

The chain has TRBV14 and TRBJ1-3, with D hard to call. This CDR3 spans 12 amino acids. Germline CDR1 and CDR2: SGHDN and FVKESK. Trimming removed 4 bases at V and 10 bases at J, with 11 bases between. This CDR3 is CASSRLPRTIYF. The CDR3 coding sequence is TGTGCCAGCAGCCGACTACCTAGGACCATATATTTT.

The genes are TRBV19 and TRBJ2-5, with 11 bases lining up with TRBD2. V trimming: 7 bases; J trimming: 7 bases; junction bases outside the gene matches: 8. The CDR3 has 14 residues. Germline V gene lookup returns CDR1 LNHDA and CDR2 SQIVND (reference sequence). CDR3 DNA sequence: TGTGCCAGTACGAGGACTAGCGGGTTTGGGACCCAGTACTTC. Encoded protein: CASTRTSGFGTQYF.

J is TRBJ2-3 and V is TRBV4-2; 7 positions match TRBD2. The germline CDR1 and CDR2 sequences are LGHNA and YNFKEQ. V lost 3 bases, J lost 2 bases, and 11 bases stayed unmatched. The CDR3 sequence is 17 residues long. The CDR3 spells CASSHSGGLDTTDTQYF. The CDR3 DNA is TGTGCCAGCAGCCACAGCGGAGGACTAGATACCACAGATACGCAGTATTTT.

This clone was picked up one time. The rearrangement joins TRBV5-6 to TRBJ2-3; D is unresolved. With 0 bases removed from V and 5 bases from J, the gap between germline ends came to 4 bases. This CDR3 has 12 amino acids. Germline values: CDR1 SGHDT, CDR2 YYEEEE. Written as DNA, the CDR3 is TGTGCCAGCAGCTTGGGGGGAGATACGCAGTATTTT. Its translation: CASSLGGDTQYF.

The rearrangement links TRBV5-6 to TRBJ1-4; 7 bases agree with TRBD1. Trimming at V came to 3 bases and at J to 0 bases, leaving 11 bases not matched to a gene. The CDR3 runs 18 residues. CDR1 is SGHDT, CDR2 YYEEEE, per germline. The CDR3 region has the DNA TGTGCCAGCAGCTCCCCAAGCCGGGACAGCGCAACTAATGAAAAACTGTTTTTT. Its protein product is CASSSPSRDSATNEKLFF.

The rearrangement links TRBV6-2 or TRBV6-3 to TRBJ2-7, with D perhaps given as TRBD1 or TRBD2 (5 bases each). Germline V gene lookup returns CDR1 MNHEY and CDR2 SVGEGT. V dropped 4 bases and J dropped 3 bases, with 16 bases sitting between them. This CDR3 has 15 residues. The CDR3 loop is CASSSYRDAVYEQYF. In DNA form, the CDR3 reads TGTGCCAGCAGTTCCTACCGGGACGCCGTCTACGAGCAGTACTTC.

This chain connects TRBV29-1 to TRBJ1-2; D remains ambiguous. The CDR3 has 12 amino acids. Trimming pared 5 bases from V and 8 bases from J, leaving 15 bases between. Germline V gene lookup returns CDR1 SQVTM and CDR2 ANQGSEA. This chain's CDR3 is CSVRRTHSGYTF. CDR3 sequence (DNA): TGCAGCGTTCGCCGAACCCACTCGGGCTACACCTTC. The variable domain in full, with the rest retrieved from reference TRBV29-1 and TRBJ1-2, is SAVISQKPSRDICQRGTSLTIQCQVDSQVTMMFWYRQQPGQSLTLIATANQGSEATYESGFVIDKFPISRPNLTFSTLTVSNMSPEDSSIYLCSVRRTHSGYTFGSGTRLTVV.

The CDR3: CASSPLSGLGYEQYF. CDR3 in DNA: TGTGCCAGCAGCCCCCTGTCCGGATTGGGCTACGAGCAGTACTTC. The genes are TRBV6-2 or TRBV6-3 and TRBJ2-7; D is ambiguous. Trimming removed 6 bases at V and 3 bases at J, with 18 bases between. Germline V gene lookup returns CDR1 MNHEY and CDR2 SVGEGT. The CDR3 extends over 15 amino acids.

The rearrangement joins TRBV6-2 or TRBV6-3 to TRBJ2-2; D is unresolved. The CDR3 runs 12 residues. Germline lookup yields CDR1 MNHEY and CDR2 SVGEGT. V lost 0 bases, J lost 6 bases, and 2 bases lay in between. This chain's CDR3 is CASSYSAGELFF. CDR3 nucleotides: TGTGCCAGCAGTTACTCTGCCGGGGAGCTGTTTTTT.

The chain has TRBV7-2 and TRBJ2-7; 7 nucleotides agree with TRBD2. The ends lost 2 bases at V and 0 bases at J; junction bases unmatched: 1. The CDR3 length is 14 residues. Germline V gene sequence: CDR1 SGHTA, CDR2 FQGNSA. The CDR3, as DNA: TGTGCCAGCAGCTTAAGGACTAGCTCCTACGAGCAGTACTTC. Encoded protein: CASSLRTSSYEQYF.

The rearrangement links TRBV27 to TRBJ1-2; a possible D gene is TRBD1 (5 bases). The ends were cut back, 6 bases at V and 1 base at J, with 12 bases in the middle. This CDR3 contains 14 residues. CDR1 is MNHEY, CDR2 SMNVEV, per germline (reference sequence). The CDR3 reads CASRPEGLNYGYTF. The CDR3 bases are TGTGCCAGCAGACCCGAGGGACTTAACTATGGCTACACCTTC.

V and J are TRBV6-5 and TRBJ1-6; 8 bases are a match to TRBD1. Germline CDR1 reads MNHEY; CDR2 reads SVGAGI. Germline trimming cut 2 bases from V and 10 bases from J; bases unmatched to any gene: 7. CDR3 size: 15 residues. Here the CDR3 DNA reads TGTGCCAGCAGTTACCTCGGACAGGGTGAATCACCCCTCCACTTT. It specifies CASSYLGQGESPLHF.